What follows is one T cell receptor beta chain and its context. Between the trimmed V and J ends, which lost 0 bases and 5 bases, there was a span of 17 bases. Per the germline V gene, CDR1 is SGDLS and CDR2 is YYNGEE. This CDR3 is built from 17 residues. In the original workflow: Reference gene primer amplification yielded estimated nucleated cell counts. Clones were sequenced by immunoSEQ multiplex PCR, and TCRdb holds only the in-frame ones, with some missing. The DNA gave D and trimming, while V, J and clone size come from that table. The sample contains 39,000 or so clones, about four fifths of which appear only once. The sample belongs to a study of blood T cell repertoires in COVID-19. The wider study: Sites across the United States, Italy and Spain contributed samples from acute and convalescent COVID-19. From T cells, B-cell-depleted T cells, or PBMCs came the material, which was cDNA or gDNA.

Material: peripheral blood. The chain combines TRBV9 with TRBJ1-4, with D perhaps matching TRBD1 (6 bases). The receptor's source is a man aged 40-49 years with active or convalescent COVID-19. CDR3 sequence reads: CASSVESIGGENEKLFF. Here the CDR3 DNA reads TGTGCCAGCAGCGTAGAAAGTATAGGGGGGGAAAATGAAAAACTGTTTTTT.